This T cell receptor (beta chain) was sequenced in a study of shared clonotypes between healthy human individuals. Study-wide results and caveats: The study generally estimated greater richness for naive than memory subsets. Rarefaction indicated that sorted-subset sequencing remained incomplete although depth was large.

With respect to this clone: What it recognizes is unknown.

At a deep level, the assay was run. Libraries were prepared by immunoSEQ multiplex PCR; TCRdb keeps only in-frame clonotypes and omits some of them. The data show a few hundred thousand clones, about 74% seen once. This CDR3 region has 13 residues. The germline V gene has CDR1 SGHTA and CDR2 FQGNSA. Trimming shortened V by 2 bases and J by 6 bases, and 11 bases separated the two germline ends. What was sequenced was memory CD4+ T cells sorted from blood. As to subset: CD45RA-negative fraction. J is TRBJ2-7 and V is TRBV7-2, with D unclear. The receptor was isolated from a man aged 30 to 45 in good health. CDR3 nucleotides: TGTGCCAGCAGCTTAAGGCTCAATAGCGAGCAGTACTTC. Encoded protein: CASSLRLNSEQYF.